This T cell receptor beta chain originates from a study of blood T cell repertoires in COVID-19. Trimming stripped 4 bases from V and 3 bases from J, with 10 bases between. The CDR3 has 12 residues. The V gene's germline CDR1 is SQVTM and CDR2 ANQGSEA. Method: immunoSEQ multiplex PCR; TCRdb's copy keeps in-frame clones and lacks some. The data contain about 6,600 clones, around 91% of them singletons. The source of this sequence is an elderly man with active COVID-19. The sequenced material came from peripheral blood. The chain carries TRBV29-1 and TRBJ2-7; possibly TRBD2 for D (6 bases). This CDR3 reads CSVVLGGYEQYF. As DNA, the CDR3 is TGCAGCGTTGTATTGGGGGGCTACGAGCAGTACTTC.